The rows below give T cell receptor beta chains drawn from one sample of a study of blood T cell repertoires in COVID-19. TCRdb keeps only in-frame clones here, not all; method: immunoSEQ multiplex PCR. Altogether more than 200,000 clones are present, approximately 81% being singletons, with the ten largest covering about 8%. The sequencing input was peripheral blood. Source of these receptors: a woman aged 80 or over with acute or convalescent COVID-19. CDR3s include the opening cysteine and the closing phenylalanine or tryptophan. A D gene is named only where the DNA matches it firmly. Size tells how often a clone was seen (once, few, many) or the class of an expanded clone, and some rows leave it out.

>TRBV6-5|TRBJ2-3|NA|NA
TGTGCCGGACGAAAACAGGAGACTAGCACAGATACGCAGTATTTT
CAGRKQETSTDTQYF
>TRBV28|TRBJ1-6|NA|NA
TGTGCCAGCAGTCCCCGATGGGACACGAACTCCTATAATTCACCCCTCCACTTT
CASSPRWDTNSYNSPLHF
>TRBV28|TRBJ2-5|NA|TRBD2
TGTGCCAGCACCCTCGGGACTAGCGGGAATGAGGGGACCCAGTACTTC
CASTLGTSGNEGTQYF
>TRBV30|TRBJ1-4|NA|NA
TGTGCCTGGAATCGAGGAACTAATGAAAAACTGTTTTTT
CAWNRGTNEKLFF
>TRBV19|TRBJ1-5|once|TRBD1
TGTGCCAGTAGCCCGACAGGGGGAAATCAGCCCCAGCATTTT
CASSPTGGNQPQHF
>TRBV3-1/TRBV3-2|TRBJ1-2|NA|TRBD1
TGTGCCAGCAGGCTCACAGGGGGTGAAGGCTACACCTTC
CASRLTGGEGYTF
>TRBV7-8|TRBJ2-1|NA|TRBD2
TGTGCCAGCAGCTTAGTAGCGGGAGTTCTCGGCGAGCAGTTCTTC
CASSLVAGVLGEQFF
>TRBV5-1|TRBJ2-7|NA|NA
TGCGCCAGCAGCCCGGAGGGGAACTCCTACGAGCAGTACTTC
CASSPEGNSYEQYF
>TRBV10-2|TRBJ2-7|NA|TRBD2
TGCGCCAGCAGTGACGCATCGCTTGGGACTAGCGGTAGCCGCTCCTACGAGCAGTACTTC
CASSDASLGTSGSRSYEQYF
>TRBV6-5|TRBJ2-7|NA|TRBD1
TGTGCCAGCAGTTCCCGGACAGGGGACTACGAGCAGTACTTC
CASSSRTGDYEQYF
>TRBV9|TRBJ2-3|few|NA
TGTGCCAGCAGCGAGGGGGAGGGCCTACCAGATACGCAGTATTTT
CASSEGEGLPDTQYF
>TRBV7-2|TRBJ1-2|NA|TRBD1
TGTGCCAGCAGCATTACCGGGACAGACTATGGCTACACCTTC
CASSITGTDYGYTF
>TRBV30|TRBJ2-3|NA|NA
TGTGCCTGGAGTGTACGGGTGAAGGATACGCAGTATTTT
CAWSVRVKDTQYF
>TRBV29-1|TRBJ1-2|NA|TRBD1
TGCAGCGTTCTCGACAGGGGCGGCCTATATGGCTACACCTTC
CSVLDRGGLYGYTF
>TRBV7-3|TRBJ2-2|NA|TRBD2
TGTGCCAGCAGCCCCGTAGCGGGGGCGGTCACCGGGGAGCTGTTTTTT
CASSPVAGAVTGELFF
>TRBV5-8|TRBJ1-6|NA|TRBD1
TGTGCCAGCAGCTTGTTGTTCGGACAGGGACCTTCTAATTCACCCCTCCACTTT
CASSLLFGQGPSNSPLHF
>TRBV27|TRBJ1-6|few|NA
TGTGCCAGCAGTTTTGGGGCGGGGGCCCTCCACTTT
CASSFGAGALHF
>TRBV6-5|TRBJ1-2|NA|NA
TGTGCCAGCATGCGACCGGGAGCTAGTGGCTACACCTTC
CASMRPGASGYTF
>TRBV7-3|TRBJ2-1|NA|TRBD2
TGTGCCAGCAGCTTAATGAACGGGAGGAACAATGAGCAGTTCTTC
CASSLMNGRNNEQFF
>TRBV6-5|TRBJ2-7|NA|NA
TGTGCCAGCAGTTACCTTCGGGACAACTCCTACGAGCAGTACTTC
CASSYLRDNSYEQYF
>TRBV10-3|TRBJ2-1|few|NA
TGTGCCATCAGTGAGCGCAGGGGTGAGCAGTTCTTC
CAISERRGEQFF
>TRBV24-1|TRBJ1-4|NA|TRBD1
TGTGCCACCAGTGATTCCGGACAGGGGACTAATGAAAAACTGTTTTTT
CATSDSGQGTNEKLFF
>TRBV6-1|TRBJ1-4|NA|NA
TGTGCCAGCAGTGACGACTCAACTAATGAAAAACTGTTTTTT
CASSDDSTNEKLFF
>TRBV5-6|TRBJ1-3|NA|NA
TGTGCCAGCAGCTCAGGGGATTGGAACACCATATATTTT
CASSSGDWNTIYF
>TRBV4-1|TRBJ2-3|medium-sized|NA
TGCGCCAGCAGCCAAGATCGCAACAGCGATACGCAGTATTTT
CASSQDRNSDTQYF
>TRBV5-4|TRBJ2-7|NA|NA
TGTGCCAGCAGCTTGGCCTCGCTAGCTAGGGACGAGCAGTACTTC
CASSLASLARDEQYF
>TRBV19|TRBJ1-1|NA|NA
TGTGCCAGTAGTACATCGACAGTGAACACTGAAGCTTTCTTT
CASSTSTVNTEAFF